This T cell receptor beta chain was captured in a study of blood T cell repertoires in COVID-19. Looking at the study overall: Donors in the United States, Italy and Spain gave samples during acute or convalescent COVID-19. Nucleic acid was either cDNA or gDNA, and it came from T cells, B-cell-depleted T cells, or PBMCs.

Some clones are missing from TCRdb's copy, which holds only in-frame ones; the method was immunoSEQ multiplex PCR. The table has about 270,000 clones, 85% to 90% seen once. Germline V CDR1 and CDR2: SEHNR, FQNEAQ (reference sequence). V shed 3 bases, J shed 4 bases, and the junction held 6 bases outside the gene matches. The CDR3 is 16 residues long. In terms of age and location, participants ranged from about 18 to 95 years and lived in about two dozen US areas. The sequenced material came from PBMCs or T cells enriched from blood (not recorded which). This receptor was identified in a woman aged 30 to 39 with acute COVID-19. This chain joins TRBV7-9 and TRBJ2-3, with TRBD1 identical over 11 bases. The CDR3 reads CASSLADRGLSDTQYF. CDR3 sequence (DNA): TGTGCCAGCAGCTTGGCGGACAGGGGGCTGTCAGATACGCAGTATTTT.